This T cell receptor (beta chain) was recorded in a study of T cell repertoires in cytomegalovirus infection (dated by TCRdb to the late 2010s). Broadly, across the study: Donor HLA type was relevant to the analysis, as public TCR beta signatures indicated carriage of CMV infection together with the matching HLA type.

Findings and caveats that apply to the study as a whole: In both this cohort and an independent cohort of more than 350 donors, the cumulative frequency of public TCR beta family members distinguished carriers of CMV infection plus the relevant HLA type. In the ex vivo response, HLA-C-restricted CMV-specific TCR beta clonotypes were dominant, and in two of eight donors the single most frequent clonotype came from this HLA-C-restricted group.

As concerns this clonotype: Its antigen target is currently unknown. No much larger clonotype is one base removed from it; base qualities were not supplied.

The sequencer was an Illumina HiSeq 1500. TCRdb reprocessing: public reads trimmed at Q25 with fastp, clones called with MiXCR, in-frame beta chains kept. Identical CDR3 proteins give one entry, which carries the most common genes and DNA. The sample table holds about 740,000 distinct CDR3 sequences, of which 35% to 45% were seen once. The top ten constitute 2.8% of the sample. The sequence came from a human donor in good health (CMV status not recorded). Some clones in this sample may be carry-over from other donors' samples. The sample consisted of PBMCs.

The CDR3 region has the sequence CASSFPKTSGLHTDTQYF. The DNA is as follows: TGTGCCAGCAGCTTCCCCAAGACTAGCGGGCTACACACAGATACGCAGTATTTT. This chain joins TRBV11-2 to TRBJ2-3; the central 10 bases match TRBD2. The CDR3, from cysteine to phenylalanine, totals 18 residues. Only the CDR3 DNA stays, 54 bases, in frame from base 1. The germline V gene encodes CDR1 SGHAT and CDR2 FQNNGV. After removal of 3 bases from V and 2 bases from J, the junction retains 11 bases not matched to a gene.